Shown below are 12 T cell receptor beta chains from a single sample sequenced in a study of blood T cell repertoires in COVID-19. The table came from immunoSEQ multiplex PCR; TCRdb's copy has only in-frame clones and leaves some out. The sample includes 310,000 or so clones, 86% of them seen just once. The source material was peripheral blood. Receptor source: a woman aged 45-60 years with acute or convalescent COVID-19.

This clone was recorded only once. This chain uses TRBV18 with TRBJ2-5; 7 bases fit TRBD1. This CDR3 contains 16 residues. V lost 2 bases, J lost 1 base, and 7 bases stayed unmatched. The germline V gene has CDR1 KGHSH and CDR2 LQKENI. CDR3 in DNA: TGTGCCAGCTCACCAGGGGACAGCGGAATCCAAGAGACCCAGTACTTC. It yields the protein CASSPGDSGIQETQYF.

The chain has TRBV27 and TRBJ1-1; 9 nucleotides line up with TRBD1. CDR1 MNHEY and CDR2 SMNVEV come from the germline V gene (reference sequence). The junction had 10 bases not matched to a gene; V was cut back by 5 bases and J by 6 bases. The CDR3 length is 15 residues. CDR3 in DNA: TGTGCCAGCAGTCGGCCCGGGACAGGGTCGGCTGAAGCTTTCTTT. Its translation is CASSRPGTGSAEAFF.

In this sample, this clone turned up once. V gene TRBV4-3 combines with J gene TRBJ2-3, with TRBD2 identical over 9 bases. The CDR3 covers 21 residues. CDR1 is LGHNA, CDR2 YSLEER, per germline. The junction had 17 bases not matched to a gene; V was cut back by 0 bases and J by 1 base. CDR3 sequence reads: CASSQDYFTSGWSVGTDTQYF. In DNA, the CDR3 is TGCGCCAGCAGCCAAGATTATTTCACTAGCGGGTGGAGCGTGGGCACAGATACGCAGTATTTT.

The chain uses TRBV7-2 and TRBJ2-2, with D hard to call. V was pared by 1 base and J by 4 bases, with 10 bases between. The CDR3 covers 15 residues. Germline V lookup: CDR1 SGHTA, CDR2 FQGNSA. CDR3 region: CASSLVSVTTGELFF. The CDR3 nucleotides read TGTGCCAGCAGCTTAGTATCGGTAACCACCGGGGAGCTGTTTTTT.

The V call is TRBV6-1, the J call TRBJ1-4, with 10 positions matching TRBD1. Germline CDR1 MNHNS, CDR2 SASEGT. This CDR3 comprises 15 residues. V lost 1 base and J lost 8; bases outside the gene matches: 4. CDR3 in amino acids: CASSEGGQGVEKLFF. For the CDR3, the DNA is TGTGCCAGCAGTGAAGGTGGACAGGGGGTGGAAAAACTGTTTTTT.

The chain employs TRBV28 and TRBJ1-2; 7 bases map to TRBD1. V shed 3 bases and J 7 bases; nucleotides not matched to a gene: 8. CDR3 length: 14 residues. Germline CDR1 and CDR2: MDHEN and SYDVKM. CDR3 nucleotides: TGTGCCAGCAGTTTTAACAGGGGTAACGGTGGCTACACCTTC. Its translation: CASSFNRGNGGYTF.

The chain is built from TRBV29-1 and TRBJ2-1; the match to TRBD2 covers 7 bases. This CDR3 is 16 amino acids long. Germline CDR1 SQVTM, CDR2 ANQGSEA. The V gene end was trimmed by 7 bases and the J gene end by 0 bases; junction bases not matched to a gene: 12. The CDR3 spells CSAAPGGGPSYNEQFF. In DNA form, the CDR3 reads TGCAGCGCTGCCCCGGGGGGAGGGCCCTCCTACAATGAGCAGTTCTTC.

The rearrangement links TRBV5-1 to TRBJ2-1; a possible D gene is TRBD2 (5 bases). Trimming took off 0 bases at V and 6 bases at J, with 13 bases between the two ends. Germline-derived CDR1 and CDR2 are SGHRS and YFSETQ. The CDR3 consists of 15 residues. DNA of the CDR3: TGCGCCAGCAGCTTGGGGCTAGCTCCAATCAATGAGCAGTTCTTC. Its translation: CASSLGLAPINEQFF.

The V call is TRBV6-5, the J call TRBJ2-2; D remains unclear. The germline V gene has CDR1 MNHEY and CDR2 SVGAGI. The CDR3 spans 13 residues. The V end was cut by 0 bases, the J end by 5 bases, with 4 bases between. The chain's CDR3 is CASSYSETGELFF. The CDR3 DNA reads as TGTGCCAGCAGTTACTCGGAGACCGGGGAGCTGTTTTTT.

This chain joins TRBV28 and TRBJ1-2; D perhaps matches TRBD1 (5 bases). This CDR3 has 13 amino acids. In germline, CDR1 is MDHEN, CDR2 SYDVKM. V lost 8 bases and J 8 bases, leaving 18 bases between the germline ends. The CDR3 spells CASDSGLFQGYTF. The CDR3 DNA sequence: TGTGCCAGCGACTCAGGGCTCTTTCAGGGCTACACCTTC.

V usage is TRBV5-1 and J usage is TRBJ2-5; TRBD1 is a possible D gene (6 bases). CDR3 size: 18 residues. Trimming left V 3 bases short and J 0 bases short, with 21 bases between. CDR1 and CDR2 from the germline V gene are SGHRS and YFSETQ. CDR3 loop: CASSWGQIGGQNQETQYF. The CDR3 DNA reads TGCGCCAGCAGCTGGGGGCAAATCGGAGGACAGAACCAAGAGACCCAGTACTTC.

The gene calls are TRBV27 and TRBJ1-6, with a tentative D call TRBD1 (6 bases). The CDR3 has 16 amino acids. Germline CDR1 reads MNHEY; CDR2 reads SMNVEV (reference sequence). With 2 bases removed from V and 7 bases from J, the gap between germline ends came to 15 bases. The CDR3 protein is CASSLTSGTPNSPLHF. CDR3 in DNA: TGTGCCAGCAGTTTAACCTCCGGGACACCGAATTCACCCCTCCACTTT.